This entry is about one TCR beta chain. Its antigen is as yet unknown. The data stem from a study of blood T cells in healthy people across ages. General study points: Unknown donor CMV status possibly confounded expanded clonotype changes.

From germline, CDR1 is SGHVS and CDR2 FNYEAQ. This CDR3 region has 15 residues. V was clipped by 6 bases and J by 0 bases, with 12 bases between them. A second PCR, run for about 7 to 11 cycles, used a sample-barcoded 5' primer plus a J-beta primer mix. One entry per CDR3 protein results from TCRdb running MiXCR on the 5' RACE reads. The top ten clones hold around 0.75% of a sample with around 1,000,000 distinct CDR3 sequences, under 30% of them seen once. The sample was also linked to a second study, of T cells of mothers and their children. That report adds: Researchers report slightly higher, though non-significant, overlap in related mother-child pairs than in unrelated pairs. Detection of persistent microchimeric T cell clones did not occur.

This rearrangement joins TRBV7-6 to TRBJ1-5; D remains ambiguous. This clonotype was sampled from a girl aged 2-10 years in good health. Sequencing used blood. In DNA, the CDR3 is TGTGCCAGCAGTTTCGGCCCGGATAGCAATCAGCCCCAGCATTTT. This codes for CASSFGPDSNQPQHF. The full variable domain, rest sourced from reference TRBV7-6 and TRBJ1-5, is GAGVSQSPRYKVTKRGQDVALRCDPISGHVSLYWYRQALGQGPEFLTYFNYEAQQDKSGLPNDRFSAERPEGSISTLTIQRTEQRDSAMYRCASSFGPDSNQPQHFGDGTRLSIL.